The 23 T cell receptor beta chains below come from one sample, sequenced in a study of T cells in localized non-small cell lung cancer. Sequencing was performed with immunoSEQ multiplex PCR; in TCRdb, only in-frame clones are kept and a portion is missing. The top ten clones hold 9.6% of a sample with approximately 26,000 clones, around 85% of them seen once. The sequences come from peripheral blood, collected before any cancer treatment. The receptor source for this set is a man aged 35 to 70 with stage III squamous cell lung carcinoma.

This clone was observed once. The J gene is TRBJ1-1, the V gene TRBV18; 8 nucleotides match TRBD1. This CDR3 region has 19 residues. Germline V gene data show CDR1 as KGHSH and CDR2 as LQKENI. Losses at the gene ends were 3 bases for V and 0 bases for J; bases not matched to a gene: 15. CDR3 loop: CASSPVMSGGMAMNTEAFF. CDR3 nucleotides: TGTGCCAGCTCACCGGTAATGTCAGGGGGCATGGCCATGAACACTGAAGCTTTCTTT.

The chain carries TRBV6-6 and TRBJ2-1; TRBD1 agrees at 8 bases. With 7 bases clipped from V and 9 bases from J, the junction kept 11 bases outside the gene matches. The CDR3 spans 14 residues. CDR1 is MNHNY and CDR2 is SVGAGI in the germline V gene (reference sequence). CDR3 residues: CASTPGTGVLEQFF. DNA for the CDR3: TGTGCCAGCACACCCGGGACAGGAGTCCTTGAGCAGTTCTTC.

In this sample, this clone turned up once. V and J are TRBV10-2 and TRBJ2-3; D is undetermined. Germline CDR1 WSHSY, CDR2 SAAADI. The V end was cut by 3 bases, the J end by 2 bases, with 21 bases between. The CDR3 contains 18 residues. CDR3 in DNA: TGCGCCAGCAGTGACCTGCATTTTGGTGTTTCCGACACAGATACGCAGTATTTT. As protein: CASSDLHFGVSDTDTQYF.

The chain carries TRBV4-1 and TRBJ1-1; TRBD1 might be the D (5 bases). The V and J ends lost 6 bases and 7 bases respectively, with 18 bases between them. Germline CDR1 and CDR2: MGHRA and YSYEKL. The CDR3 extends over 14 amino acids. The CDR3: CASSRGSDLIEAFF. The CDR3 DNA reads TGCGCCAGCAGTCGGGGGTCAGATTTAATTGAAGCTTTCTTT.

This chain links TRBV7-6 with TRBJ1-5, with D uncertain. The CDR3 contains 14 residues. Germline CDR1 is SGHVS and CDR2 is FNYEAQ. The V and J ends lost 1 base and 5 bases respectively, with 9 bases between them. As DNA, the CDR3 is TGTGCCAGCAGCTTAGGCCCCTGGGATCAGCCCCAGCATTTT. Protein product: CASSLGPWDQPQHF.

This sequence joins TRBV6-1 and TRBJ1-2, with TRBD1 matching over 7 bases. The CDR3 contains 17 residues. CDR1 and CDR2 (germline): MNHNS, SASEGT. V lost 4 bases, J lost 8 bases, and 19 bases stayed unmatched. This CDR3 reads CASSAERTGRVPGGYTF. The CDR3 nucleotides are TGTGCCAGCAGTGCTGAAAGGACAGGCCGAGTTCCTGGCGGCTACACCTTC.

The rearrangement uses TRBV27 and TRBJ2-7; tentatively, D is TRBD1 or TRBD2 (6 bases each). Trimming cost V 4 bases and J 6 bases, with 16 bases left between them. Germline lookup yields CDR1 MNHEY and CDR2 SMNVEV (reference sequence). The length of the CDR3 is 14 residues. CDR3 in amino acids: CASSWGAQGTEQYF. For the CDR3, the DNA is TGTGCCAGCAGTTGGGGGGCGCAAGGAACCGAGCAGTACTTC.

The chain employs TRBV6-1 and TRBJ2-7, with D perhaps TRBD1 or TRBD2 (5 bases each). V lost 3 bases to trimming and J lost 7 bases, with 10 bases between them. The CDR3 spans 12 residues. The germline CDR1 and CDR2 sequences are MNHNS and SASEGT. CDR3 region: CASSEWGIEQYF. CDR3 DNA sequence: TGTGCCAGCAGTGAGTGGGGGATTGAGCAGTACTTC.

This clone was counted only a few times. This chain connects TRBV4-2 to TRBJ1-1; TRBD1 aligns across 7 bases. Germline CDR1 LGHNA, CDR2 YNFKEQ. CDR3 size: 16 residues. V dropped 4 bases and J dropped 4; count of bases not matched to a gene: 12. CDR3 coding DNA: TGTGCCAGCAGCCCCATAGGGACAGCCAGGGTCACTGAAGCTTTCTTT. It codes for CASSPIGTARVTEAFF.

A remark on this clone: Here the CDR3 omits its conserved ending phenylalanine or tryptophan, so a read error is the likely source. No DNA is shown, since the ends of the CDR3 on it are uncertain; the CDR3 is the one TCRdb lists. The CDR3: CASSTGPGGPM. The chain links TRBV7-9 to TRBJ2-3; the tabulated D call, TRBD2, remains unverified against the DNA. Germline loops: CDR1 SEHNR, CDR2 FQNEAQ (reference sequence). The CDR3 totals 11 residues, both ends included.

This chain joins TRBV6-6 and TRBJ1-1; D ambiguous. With 7 bases removed from V and 4 bases from J, the gap between germline ends came to 16 bases. The CDR3 is 14 amino acids. Germline assignment: CDR1 MNHNY and CDR2 SVGAGI (reference sequence). CDR3 in amino acids: CASIKTDGSTEAFF. DNA of the CDR3: TGTGCCAGCATTAAAACCGACGGATCCACTGAAGCTTTCTTT.

The CDR3 loop is CASSGTQGGVGTEAFF. The CDR3 coding sequence is TGCGCCAGCAGCGGGACACAGGGAGGGGTGGGCACTGAAGCTTTCTTT. The J gene is TRBJ1-1, the V gene TRBV5-1, with D possibly matching TRBD1 (6 bases). CDR3 length: 16 amino acids. Trimming left V 4 bases short and J 4 bases short, with 20 bases between. Germline CDR1 reads SGHRS; CDR2 reads YFSETQ.

The J gene is TRBJ1-5, the V gene TRBV9; tentative D call: TRBD1 (5 bases). The CDR3 is 16 residues long. Germline V gene lookup returns CDR1 SGDLS and CDR2 YYNGEE. The ends were cut back, 3 bases at V and 11 bases at J, with 24 bases in the middle. This CDR3 reads CASSDPPGQLSGAQHF. The CDR3 nucleotides read TGTGCCAGCAGCGATCCCCCAGGGCAGCTCTCAGGAGCCCAGCATTTT.

Only a few counts were recorded for this clone. The gene calls are TRBV5-1 and TRBJ2-7; no reliable D call. Trimming cost V 2 bases and J 6 bases, with 18 bases left between them. The CDR3 contains 15 residues. Germline-derived CDR1 and CDR2 are SGHRS and YFSETQ. CDR3 DNA: TGCGCCAGCAGCTTTTCGGGTCAGGCTCCTCTCGAGCAGTACTTC. It encodes CASSFSGQAPLEQYF. The full variable domain, its missing parts supplied by reference TRBV5-1 and TRBJ2-7, is KAGVTQTPRYLIKTRGQQVTLSCSPISGHRSVSWYQQTPGQGLQFLFEYFSETQRNKGNFPGRFSGRQFSNSRSEMNVSTLELGDSALYLCASSFSGQAPLEQYFGPGTRLTVT.

The chain carries TRBV5-1 and TRBJ2-3; 8 bases fit TRBD2. The trim removed 4 bases at V and 4 bases at J, leaving 11 bases unmatched. CDR1 is SGHRS, CDR2 YFSETQ, per germline. This CDR3 comprises 16 residues. This CDR3 reads CASSKASGLLADTQYF. The CDR3 DNA reads TGCGCCAGCAGCAAGGCTAGCGGGTTACTCGCAGATACGCAGTATTTT.

The rearrangement joins TRBV30 to TRBJ1-2, with D perhaps TRBD1 (5 bases). This CDR3 has 13 amino acids. The germline V gene has CDR1 GTSNPN and CDR2 SVGIG (reference sequence). Trimming took 3 bases from V and 0 from J, leaving 8 bases between them. The CDR3 here is CAWRTGANYGYTF. The CDR3 DNA sequence: TGTGCCTGGAGAACGGGGGCTAACTATGGCTACACCTTC.

The gene calls are TRBV15 and TRBJ1-1; 8 bases line up with TRBD1. Germline loops: CDR1 LNHNV, CDR2 YYDKDF (reference sequence). V shed 0 bases and J 5 bases; nucleotides not matched to a gene: 14. This CDR3 region has 18 residues. CDR3 DNA sequence: TGTGCCACCAGCAGAGATGTGAGGCAGGGGGCTGAGGCGACTGAAGCTTTCTTT. Translating gives CATSRDVRQGAEATEAFF.

This clone was recorded a few times. The chain is built from TRBV19 and TRBJ2-2; TRBD2 is a possible D gene (5 bases). V was cut by 4 bases and J by 5 bases, with 17 bases left in between. The CDR3 totals 16 residues. CDR1 is LNHDA and CDR2 is SQIVND in the germline V gene (reference sequence). The CDR3 coding sequence is TGTGCCAGTAGTACCTTCGCGTGGGAGAATACCGGGGAGCTGTTTTTT. This codes for CASSTFAWENTGELFF.

V is TRBV11-3 and J is TRBJ2-1, with D perhaps TRBD1 or TRBD2 (6 bases each). With 9 bases removed from V and 4 bases from J, the gap between germline ends came to 25 bases. The V gene's germline CDR1 is SGHNT and CDR2 YENEEA. The CDR3 contains 17 residues. CDR3 bases: TGTGCCAGTTCGCCCACCCCGGGGGCTAGCGAGTACAATGAGCAGTTCTTC. It is translated as CASSPTPGASEYNEQFF.

The CDR3 loop reads CASSPVSGLAEFF. The CDR3 nucleotides read TGCGCCAGCAGCCCGGTCTCGGGACTAGCCGAGTTCTTC. J is TRBJ2-1 and V is TRBV5-1; 9 nucleotides match TRBD2. This CDR3 contains 13 residues. Per the germline V gene, CDR1 is SGHRS and CDR2 is YFSETQ. Trimming removed 4 bases from V and 14 bases from J; junction bases left unmatched: 10.

Only a few counts were recorded for this clone. The chain carries TRBV7-3 and TRBJ2-2; TRBD1 agrees at 8 bases. CDR3 length: 15 amino acids. V lost 0 bases, J lost 8 bases, and 5 bases stayed unmatched. Germline V lookup: CDR1 SGHTA, CDR2 FQGTGA. The CDR3 loop reads CASSLTGQARGELFF. The CDR3 DNA sequence: TGTGCCAGCAGCTTAACGGGACAGGCGAGGGGGGAGCTGTTTTTT.

The genes are TRBV7-9 and TRBJ2-3; TRBD1 matches 7 bases. The CDR3 length is 14 residues. Germline values: CDR1 SEHNR, CDR2 FQNEAQ (reference sequence). V was clipped by 0 bases and J by 5 bases; unmatched bases: 2. The CDR3, as DNA: TGTGCCAGCAGCTTAGCCAACAGGGGAGATACGCAGTATTTT. Its translation is CASSLANRGDTQYF.

The table lists this clone with a count of one. The V gene is TRBV2, the J gene TRBJ2-4, with 7 bases identical to TRBD1. The germline V gene encodes CDR1 SNHLY and CDR2 FYNNEI. Trimming took 5 bases from V and 7 from J; bases not matched to a gene: 8. The CDR3 loop spans 14 amino acids. The CDR3, as DNA: TGTGCCAGCAGTCAGAACAGGGGTTGGAACATTCAGTACTTC. As protein: CASSQNRGWNIQYF.